Sequencing of this T cell receptor (beta chain) was carried out in a study of technical replicates of blood from four donors (dated by TCRdb to between 2016 and 2019). A remark on this clone: It lacks a known antigen. No much larger clone exists at a distance of one base, and base qualities are not known.

The CDR3 contains 15 residues, cysteine and phenylalanine counted. The CDR3 DNA has 45 bases and is translated from base 1. CDR1 and CDR2, looked up from the germline V gene, are SGHVS and FNYEAQ. Cut back by 3 bases and 2 bases, the V and J ends lie 10 bases apart. Libraries came from the immunoSEQ multiplex PCR assay. Not all clones reach the TCRdb copy of this immuneACCESS table, which keeps in-frame sequences only. Checked studies attribute under half of the gap to unresolved V genes and leave the rest unexplained. Present in this sample are more than 75,000 clones, approximately 94% of which were seen just once. 0.38% of the sample belongs to the ten largest clones.

The sample comprised T cells isolated from PBMCs. The chain links TRBV7-6 with TRBJ2-2; no D gene can be assigned with confidence. The TCR originated in a human donor in good health. The CDR3 protein is CASSFYGRNTGELFF. The DNA reads TGTGCCAGCAGCTTTTATGGCAGAAACACCGGGGAGCTGTTTTTT.